One and the same sample provided the 18 T cell receptor beta chains below, sequenced in a study of T cell repertoires in cytomegalovirus infection. TCRdb reanalysed the reads using MiXCR and keeps one entry per CDR3 protein. The sample records under 800,000 distinct CDR3 sequences, roughly 24% being singletons. Sample: CD8+ T cells from PBMCs. The source of these receptors is a human donor in good health (CMV status not recorded). Some clones in this sample may be carry-over from other donors' samples.

This clonotype has only a few counts. This chain joins TRBV7-3 and TRBJ2-2; D not certain. The germline V and J ends were trimmed by 5 bases and 7 bases, with 11 bases remaining between them. CDR3 length equals 13 residues. The germline CDR1 and CDR2 sequences are SGHTA and FQGTGA. CDR3 sequence (DNA): TGTGCCAGCAGCCCCCCTCTGGGCGGGGAGCTGTTTTTT. It specifies CASSPPLGGELFF.

The chain uses TRBV7-3 and TRBJ2-1, with TRBD1 identical over 7 bases. Per germline, CDR1 SGHTA and CDR2 FQGTGA. The CDR3 extends over 13 amino acids. V lost 5 bases and J lost 9; bases outside the gene matches: 7. This chain's CDR3 is CASSAKGAPEQFF. CDR3 nucleotide sequence: TGTGCCAGCAGCGCTAAGGGGGCCCCTGAGCAGTTCTTC.

The genes are TRBV27 and TRBJ2-7; 9 bases agree with TRBD1. With 6 bases clipped from V and 0 bases from J, the junction kept 12 bases outside the gene matches. This CDR3 region has 17 residues. CDR1 MNHEY and CDR2 SMNVEV come from the germline V gene (reference sequence). The CDR3 DNA sequence: TGTGCCAGCAGCCCTCCCGGGACAGGGTTAATCTCCTACGAGCAGTACTTC. Translated, it gives CASSPPGTGLISYEQYF.

In regard to this clonotype: The junction shows a germline mismatch at one end, possibly a read error. The J gene is TRBJ2-3, the V gene TRBV19, with a tentative D call TRBD1 (6 bases). CDR1 is LNHDA, CDR2 SQIVND, per germline (reference sequence). The CDR3 sequence is 11 residues long. CDR3 region: CETGCTDTQYF. The CDR3 DNA follows: TGCGAGACAGGATGCACAGATACGCAGTATTTT.

The chain recombines TRBV6-5 with TRBJ1-2; 8 bases map to TRBD1. CDR1 MNHEY and CDR2 SVGAGI come from the germline V gene. Trimming took 5 bases from V and 3 from J; bases not matched to a gene: 14. The CDR3 runs to 17 residues. CDR3 in amino acids: CASSQTYRGDNDYGYTF. In DNA form, the CDR3 reads TGTGCCAGCAGTCAAACGTACAGGGGGGACAACGACTATGGCTACACCTTC.

This clonotype occurred a few times. For the CDR3, the DNA is TGTGCCAGTACCGGAACGGAAAGGGGCCATGGCTACACCTTC. This translates into CASTGTERGHGYTF. This sequence joins TRBV19 and TRBJ1-2; a possible D gene is TRBD1 (5 bases). Trimming took off 7 bases at V and 6 bases at J, with 18 bases between the two ends. This CDR3 has 14 residues. In germline, CDR1 is LNHDA, CDR2 SQIVND (reference sequence).

The chain joins TRBV12-3 or TRBV12-4 to TRBJ2-7, with 9 nucleotides matching TRBD2. This CDR3 region has 13 residues. V lost 4 bases, J lost 7 bases, and 5 bases stayed unmatched. CDR3 residues: CASSWKRGAEQYF. The DNA for the CDR3 is TGTGCCAGCAGTTGGAAGCGGGGGGCGGAGCAGTACTTC.

The chain links TRBV29-1 to TRBJ2-2; perhaps TRBD1 as D (5 bases). Germline V gives CDR1 SQVTM, CDR2 ANQGSEA. This CDR3 spans 13 amino acids. The V gene lost 5 bases and the J gene lost 0 bases, with 7 bases spanning the gap. The DNA of the CDR3 is TGCAGCGTTACCAGGGCGAACACCGGGGAGCTGTTTTTT. This sequence encodes CSVTRANTGELFF.

The CDR3 spells CASSLVVHTEAFF. Written as DNA, the CDR3 is TGTGCCAGCAGTTTAGTCGTTCACACTGAAGCTTTCTTT. The V and J genes are TRBV27 and TRBJ1-1; no clear D gene. The CDR3 runs to 13 residues. V was clipped by 2 bases and J by 3 bases, with 7 bases between them. Germline loops: CDR1 MNHEY, CDR2 SMNVEV (reference sequence).

The V gene is TRBV27, the J gene TRBJ2-2, with D hard to call. The V end was cut by 9 bases, the J end by 3 bases, with 11 bases between. Germline CDR1 and CDR2: MNHEY and SMNVEV (reference sequence). The CDR3 has 13 residues. In DNA, the CDR3 is TGTGCCAGTATTTCCCAGTACACCGGGGAGCTGTTTTTT. Its translation is CASISQYTGELFF.

As for this clonotype: This may be a read error, as it is one base from a much larger clone. The rearrangement links TRBV5-1 to TRBJ2-6; no clear D. The CDR3 loop spans 15 amino acids. Germline V gene lookup returns CDR1 SGHRS and CDR2 YFSETQ. The CDR3 DNA is TGCGCCAACAGCCCCCGGATCTCTGGGGCCAACGTCCTGACTTTC. Its protein is CANSPRISGANVLTF.

In nucleotides, the CDR3 is TGTGCCAGCAGCTTCCCACGAGTTGTCAGGGAGGACACTGAAGCTTTCTTT. Translating gives CASSFPRVVREDTEAFF. The chain joins TRBV5-6 to TRBJ1-1; weak D call: TRBD1 (5 bases). This CDR3 is built from 17 residues. Trimming removed 2 bases at V and 3 bases at J, with 20 bases between. CDR1 SGHDT and CDR2 YYEEEE come from the germline V gene. Full variable domain (missing parts from reference TRBV5-6 and TRBJ1-1): DAGVTQSPTHLIKTRGQQVTLRCSPKSGHDTVSWYQQALGQGPQFIFQYYEEEERQRGNFPDRFSGHQFPNYSSELNVNALLLGDSALYLCASSFPRVVREDTEAFFGQGTRLTVV.

Comments on this clonotype: One base away lies a much larger clone, so this may be a sequencing read error. The rearrangement links TRBV7-6 to TRBJ2-1; the D is unclear. The V end was cut by 5 bases, the J end by 5 bases, with 7 bases between. The CDR3 sequence is 12 residues long. Germline V gene sequence: CDR1 SGHVS, CDR2 FNYEAQ. As DNA, the CDR3 is TGTGCCAGCAGCCGGACGGACAATGAGCAGTTCTTC. This encodes CASSRTDNEQFF.

The chain uses TRBV6-2 or TRBV6-3 and TRBJ2-1; 8 bases line up with TRBD2. The V segment lost 10 bases and the J segment 3 bases; nucleotides outside the gene matches: 11. Germline V CDR1 and CDR2: MNHEY, SVGEGT. This CDR3 is 15 amino acids long. CDR3 amino acids: CANRLSGEGYNEQFF. The CDR3 DNA follows: TGTGCCAACAGGCTTAGCGGGGAGGGCTACAATGAGCAGTTCTTC.

The rearrangement joins TRBV10-3 to TRBJ2-7; no clear D. The V and J ends lost 3 bases and 3 bases respectively, with 12 bases between them. The CDR3 consists of 14 residues. The germline V gene encodes CDR1 ENHRY and CDR2 SYGVKD. The DNA of the CDR3 is TGTGCCATCAGTGACGAACCTACGTACTACGAGCAGTACTTC. This gives the protein CAISDEPTYYEQYF.

This clonotype was recorded a few times. The chain is built from TRBV20-1 and TRBJ1-5, with D hard to call. The CDR3 covers 12 residues. The V gene lost 1 base and the J gene lost 5 bases, with 6 bases spanning the gap. The germline V gene has CDR1 DFQATT and CDR2 SNEGSKA (reference sequence). Written as DNA, the CDR3 is TGCAGTGCTAGAGTTTTCGATCAGCCCCAGCATTTT. Translation: CSARVFDQPQHF.

This chain links TRBV2 with TRBJ1-2; no clear D. Germline lookup yields CDR1 SNHLY and CDR2 FYNNEI. This CDR3 spans 13 amino acids. Trimming took 8 bases from V and 4 from J, leaving 14 bases between them. The CDR3 sequence: CASPVQSGYGYTF. The CDR3 DNA is TGTGCCAGCCCCGTACAGAGCGGCTATGGCTACACCTTC.

In the case of this clonotype: One base away lies a much larger clone, so this may be a sequencing read error. The rearrangement joins TRBV7-9 to TRBJ1-2; TRBD1 is a possible D gene (6 bases). The CDR3 loop spans 12 amino acids. Germline CDR1 is SEHNR and CDR2 is FQNEAQ (reference sequence). CDR3 in amino acids: CANSSRTDGYTF. Written as DNA, the CDR3 is TGTGCCAACAGCTCCCGGACAGATGGCTACACCTTC. Drawing the rest from reference TRBV7-9 and TRBJ1-2, the complete variable domain is DTGVSQNPRHKITKRGQNVTFRCDPISEHNRLYWYRQTLGQGPEFLTYFQNEAQLEKSRLLSDRFSAERPKGSFSTLEIQRTEQGDSAMYLCANSSRTDGYTFGSGTRLTVV.